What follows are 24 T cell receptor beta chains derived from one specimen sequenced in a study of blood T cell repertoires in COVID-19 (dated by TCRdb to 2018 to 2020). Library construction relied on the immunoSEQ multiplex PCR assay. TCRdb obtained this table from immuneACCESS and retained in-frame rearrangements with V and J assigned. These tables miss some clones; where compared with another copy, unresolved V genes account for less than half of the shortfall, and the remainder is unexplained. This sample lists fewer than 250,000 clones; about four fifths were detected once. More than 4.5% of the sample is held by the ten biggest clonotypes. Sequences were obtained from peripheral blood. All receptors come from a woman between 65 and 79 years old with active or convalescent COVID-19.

The CDR3 DNA sequence: TGTGCCAGTAGTATCCCGGCAGGGGGTCCTGGTAACACTGAAGCTTTCTTT. Encoded protein: CASSIPAGGPGNTEAFF. The rearrangement uses TRBV19 and TRBJ1-1; 7 positions match TRBD1. This CDR3 is built from 17 residues. Germline assignment: CDR1 LNHDA and CDR2 SQIVND (reference sequence). V was clipped by 3 bases and J by 2 bases; unmatched bases: 12.

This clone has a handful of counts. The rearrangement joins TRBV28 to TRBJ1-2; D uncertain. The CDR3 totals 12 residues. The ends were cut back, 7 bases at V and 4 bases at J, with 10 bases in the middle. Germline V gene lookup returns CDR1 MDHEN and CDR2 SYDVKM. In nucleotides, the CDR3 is TGTGCCAGCATGAGGGCGCCCTATGGCTACACCTTC. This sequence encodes CASMRAPYGYTF.

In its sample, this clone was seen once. CDR3 sequence reads: CAWTQNYGYTF. The DNA of the CDR3 is TGTGCCTGGACGCAGAACTATGGCTACACCTTC. The chain joins TRBV30 to TRBJ1-2; D uncertain. This CDR3 comprises 11 residues. Germline CDR1 reads GTSNPN; CDR2 reads SVGIG (reference sequence). The germline V and J ends were trimmed by 4 bases and 2 bases, with 5 bases remaining between them.

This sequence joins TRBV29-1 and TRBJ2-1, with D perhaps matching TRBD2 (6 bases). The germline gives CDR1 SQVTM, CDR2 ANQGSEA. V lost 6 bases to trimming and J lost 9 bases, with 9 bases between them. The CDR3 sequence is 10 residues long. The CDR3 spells CSVTRGEQFF. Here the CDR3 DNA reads TGCAGCGTGACTAGGGGTGAGCAGTTCTTC.

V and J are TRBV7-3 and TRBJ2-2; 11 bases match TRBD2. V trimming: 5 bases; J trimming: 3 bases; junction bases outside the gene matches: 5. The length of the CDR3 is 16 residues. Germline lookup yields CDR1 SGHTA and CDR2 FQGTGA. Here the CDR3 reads CASSPSGRLDTGELFF. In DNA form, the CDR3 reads TGTGCCAGCAGCCCTAGCGGGAGGCTGGACACCGGGGAGCTGTTTTTT.

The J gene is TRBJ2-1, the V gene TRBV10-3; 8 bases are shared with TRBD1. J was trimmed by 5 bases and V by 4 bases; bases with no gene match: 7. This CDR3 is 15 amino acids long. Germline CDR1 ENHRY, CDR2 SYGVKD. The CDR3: CAISGWQGADNEQFF. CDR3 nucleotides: TGTGCCATCAGTGGGTGGCAGGGGGCCGACAATGAGCAGTTCTTC.

CDR3 in amino acids: CASSQLNIAGGANVLTF. The CDR3 region has the DNA TGTGCCAGCAGCCAGTTAAACATAGCGGGAGGGGCCAACGTCCTGACTTTC. The chain combines TRBV3-1 (or the pseudogene TRBV3-2) with TRBJ2-6; 8 bases align to TRBD2. Germline V gives CDR1 LGHDT, CDR2 YNNKEL (reference sequence). The CDR3 runs to 17 residues. With V trimmed by 3 bases and J by 4 bases, 8 bases remained unmatched.

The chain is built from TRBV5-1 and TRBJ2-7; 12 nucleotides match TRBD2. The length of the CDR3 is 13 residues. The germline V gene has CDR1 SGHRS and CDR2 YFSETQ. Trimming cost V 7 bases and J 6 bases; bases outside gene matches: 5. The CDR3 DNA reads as TGCGCCAGCCGACTAGCGGGAGTCGCCGAGCAGTACTTC. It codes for CASRLAGVAEQYF.

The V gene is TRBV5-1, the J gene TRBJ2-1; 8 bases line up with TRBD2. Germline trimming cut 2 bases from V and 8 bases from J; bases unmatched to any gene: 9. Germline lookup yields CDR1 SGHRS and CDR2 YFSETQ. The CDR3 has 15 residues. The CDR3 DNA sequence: TGCGCCAGCAGCTTCCCCGGGAGGGGTCATTATGAGCAGTTCTTC. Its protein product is CASSFPGRGHYEQFF.

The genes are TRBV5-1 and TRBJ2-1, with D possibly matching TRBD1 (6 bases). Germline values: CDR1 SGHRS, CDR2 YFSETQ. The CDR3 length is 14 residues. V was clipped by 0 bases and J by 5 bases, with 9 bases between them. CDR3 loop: CASSLGDTHNEQFF. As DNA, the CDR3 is TGCGCCAGCAGCTTGGGGGACACTCACAATGAGCAGTTCTTC.

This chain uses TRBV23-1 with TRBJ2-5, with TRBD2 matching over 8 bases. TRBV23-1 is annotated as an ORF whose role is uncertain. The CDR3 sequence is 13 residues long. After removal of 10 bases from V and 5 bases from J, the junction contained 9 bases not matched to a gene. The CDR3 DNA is TGCGCCACCCTAGCGGGCCATATGGAGACCCAGTACTTC. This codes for CATLAGHMETQYF.

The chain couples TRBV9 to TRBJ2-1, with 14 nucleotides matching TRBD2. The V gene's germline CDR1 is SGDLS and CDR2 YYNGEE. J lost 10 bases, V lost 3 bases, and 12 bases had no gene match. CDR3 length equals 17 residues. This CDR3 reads CASSDGLAGGKPGEQFF. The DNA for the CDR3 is TGTGCCAGCAGCGACGGACTAGCGGGAGGAAAACCGGGGGAGCAGTTCTTC.

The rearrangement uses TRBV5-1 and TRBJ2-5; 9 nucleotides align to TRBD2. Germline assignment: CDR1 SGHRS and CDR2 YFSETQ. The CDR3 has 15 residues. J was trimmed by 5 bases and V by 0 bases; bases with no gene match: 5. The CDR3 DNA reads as TGCGCCAGCAGCTTGGGAGGGACTAGCACTGAGACCCAGTACTTC. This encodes CASSLGGTSTETQYF.

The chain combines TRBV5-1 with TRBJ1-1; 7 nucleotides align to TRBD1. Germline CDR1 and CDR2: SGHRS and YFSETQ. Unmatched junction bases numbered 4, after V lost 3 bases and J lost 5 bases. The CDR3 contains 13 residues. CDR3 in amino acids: CASSWKGATEAFF. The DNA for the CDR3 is TGCGCCAGCAGCTGGAAGGGGGCGACTGAAGCTTTCTTT.

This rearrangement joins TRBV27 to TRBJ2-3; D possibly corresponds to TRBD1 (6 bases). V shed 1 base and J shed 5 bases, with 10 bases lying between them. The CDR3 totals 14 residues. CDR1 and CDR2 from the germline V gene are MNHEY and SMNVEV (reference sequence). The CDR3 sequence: CASSLFIGGDTQYF. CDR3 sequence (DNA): TGTGCCAGCAGTTTATTCATAGGGGGAGATACGCAGTATTTT.

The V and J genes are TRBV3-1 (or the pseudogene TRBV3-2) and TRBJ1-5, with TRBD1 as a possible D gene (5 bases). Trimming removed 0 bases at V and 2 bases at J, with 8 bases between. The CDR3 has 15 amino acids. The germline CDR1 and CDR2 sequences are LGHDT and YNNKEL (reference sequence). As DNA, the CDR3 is TGTGCCAGCAGCCAAGAAGGGGCTCGCAATCAGCCCCAGCATTTT. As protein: CASSQEGARNQPQHF.

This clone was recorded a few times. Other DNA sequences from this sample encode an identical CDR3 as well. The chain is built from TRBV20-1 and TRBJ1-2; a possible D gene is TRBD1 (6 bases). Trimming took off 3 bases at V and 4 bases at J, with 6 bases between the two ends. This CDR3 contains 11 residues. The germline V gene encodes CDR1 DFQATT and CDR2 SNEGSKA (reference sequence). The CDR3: CSARDSYGYTF. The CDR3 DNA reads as TGCAGTGCTAGGGACAGCTATGGCTACACCTTC.

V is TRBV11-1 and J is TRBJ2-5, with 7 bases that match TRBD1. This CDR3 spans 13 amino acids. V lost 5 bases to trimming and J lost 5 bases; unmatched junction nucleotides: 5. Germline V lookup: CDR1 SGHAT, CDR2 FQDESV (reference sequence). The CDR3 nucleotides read TGTGCCAGCAGCCTCACAGGGGAGGAGACCCAGTACTTC. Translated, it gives CASSLTGEETQYF.

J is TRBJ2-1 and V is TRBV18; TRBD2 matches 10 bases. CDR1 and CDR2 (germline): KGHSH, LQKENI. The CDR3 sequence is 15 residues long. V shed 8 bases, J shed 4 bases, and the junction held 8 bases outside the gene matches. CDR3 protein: CASVGLAGEYNEQFF. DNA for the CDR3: TGTGCCAGCGTGGGGCTAGCGGGGGAGTACAATGAGCAGTTCTTC.

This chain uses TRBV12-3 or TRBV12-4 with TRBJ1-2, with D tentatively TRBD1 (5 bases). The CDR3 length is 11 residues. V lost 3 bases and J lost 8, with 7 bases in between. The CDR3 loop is CASSFRGGYTF. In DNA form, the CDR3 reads TGTGCCAGCAGTTTTAGGGGAGGCTACACCTTC.

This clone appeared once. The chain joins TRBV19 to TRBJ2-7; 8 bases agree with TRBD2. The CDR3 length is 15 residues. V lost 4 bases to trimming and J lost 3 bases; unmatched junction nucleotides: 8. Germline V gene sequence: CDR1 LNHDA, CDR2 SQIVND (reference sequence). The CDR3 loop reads CASSRTSGSSYEQYF. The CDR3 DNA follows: TGTGCCAGTAGTAGAACCAGCGGGAGTAGCTACGAGCAGTACTTC.

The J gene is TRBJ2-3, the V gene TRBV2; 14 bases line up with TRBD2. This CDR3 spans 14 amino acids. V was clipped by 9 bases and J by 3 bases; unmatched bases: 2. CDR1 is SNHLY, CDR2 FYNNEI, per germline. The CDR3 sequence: CASGTSGRTDTQYF. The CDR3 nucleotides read TGTGCCAGTGGGACTAGCGGGAGAACAGATACGCAGTATTTT.

Here the CDR3 DNA reads TGCGCCAGCAGTTTACCGACAGGTTGGAATGAAAAACTGTTTTTT. It translates to CASSLPTGWNEKLFF. The J gene is TRBJ1-4, the V gene TRBV10-1; possibly TRBD1 for D (6 bases). V was cut by 5 bases and J by 5 bases, with 15 bases left in between. The CDR3 has 15 amino acids. CDR1 is WNHNN and CDR2 is SYGVQD in the germline V gene (reference sequence).

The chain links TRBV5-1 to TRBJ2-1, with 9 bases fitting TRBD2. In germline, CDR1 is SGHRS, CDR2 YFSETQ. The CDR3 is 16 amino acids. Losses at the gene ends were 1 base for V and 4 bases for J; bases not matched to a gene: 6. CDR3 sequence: CASSLTGTSLYNEQFF. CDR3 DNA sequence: TGCGCCAGCAGCTTGACCGGGACTAGCTTATACAATGAGCAGTTCTTC.